This record covers a single T cell receptor (beta chain). This sample is part of a study of cytomegalovirus exposure and HLA in healthy donors. For the study at large: Inside one of the first data releases sat some 93 million unique TCRs taken from HLA-typed donors.

The junction had 2 bases not matched to a gene; V was cut back by 3 bases and J by 4 bases. This CDR3 spans 14 amino acids. The germline V gene has CDR1 MNHNY and CDR2 SVGAGI (reference sequence). The PCR employed 60 Vbeta primers together with 13 Jbeta primers. Measured with immunoSEQ multiplex PCR; TCRdb has only the in-frame clones, and not every one. The profile shows some 160,000 clones, just over 75% of them singletons. This sequence joins TRBV6-6 and TRBJ2-4; 8 positions agree with TRBD2. This clonotype was sampled from a middle-aged man in good health and CMV-seronegative. Input material: PBMCs. The CDR3 coding sequence is TGTGCCAGCAGTTATCGGGGGGGGAAAAACATTCAGTACTTC. It codes for CASSYRGGKNIQYF.